This T cell receptor beta chain is drawn from a study of shared clonotypes between healthy human individuals. Study-level points and caveats: The four-donor shared clonotypes exceeded non-shared clonotypes in generation probability, with non-shared ones scoring lower.

About this clone: The antigen remains unidentified. Other DNA sequences in the same sample also yield this CDR3.

The input for sorted-subset replicate PCRs was around 200 ng DNA, around 30,000 T cell genomes. Under the authors' procedure: Filtering of immunoSEQ junctional sequences could not match full-length read filtering. The method was immunoSEQ multiplex PCR; TCRdb's version includes in-frame clones alone and lacks a portion of them. That table furnishes V, J and clone size, whereas the DNA furnished D and trimming. Of over a million clones listed, around 74% are singletons. Between the trimmed V and J ends, which lost 2 bases and 2 bases, there was a span of 11 bases. CDR1 and CDR2 (germline): SGHRS, YFSETQ. The length of the CDR3 is 14 residues.

The receptor comes from a man aged 18 to 29 in good health. This chain joins TRBV5-1 and TRBJ2-7, with D possibly being TRBD1 or TRBD2 (6 bases each). The material sequenced was memory CD4+ T cells sorted from blood. As to subset: CD45RA-negative fraction. Written as DNA, the CDR3 is TGCGCCAGCAGCTTAGAAGGGGGGCCCTACGAGCAGTACTTC. This sequence encodes CASSLEGGPYEQYF.